This T cell receptor beta chain is drawn from a study of PD-1 blockade in classical Hodgkin lymphoma. Concerning this clone itself: What it binds is unknown.

Profiling relied on immunoSEQ multiplex PCR, and the TCRdb table lists in-frame clones only, not all of them. Here the sample spans around 27,000 clones, approximately 89% being singletons. Overall study results and limits: Healthy donors reportedly exceeded newly diagnosed patients in baseline TCR diversity.

Time point given: newly diagnosed, previously untreated cHL patient sample. Sample: peripheral blood mononuclear cells (PBMCs). This TCR came from a human donor with classical Hodgkin lymphoma.

The CDR3 DNA is TGTGCCAGCAGCTTGGCGACAGGGGCGTATGCTTTCTTT. The encoded protein is CASSLATGAYAFF. The chain combines TRBV5-6 with TRBJ1-1, with 8 positions matching TRBD1. This CDR3 region has 13 residues. Germline V CDR1 and CDR2: SGHDT, YYEEEE. The ends lost 0 bases at V and 11 bases at J; junction bases unmatched: 6.